Sample share makes the clone carrying this T cell receptor (beta chain) medium-sized (0.01 to 0.1%). What it binds is not known. The sample comes from a study of immune cell composition in non-small cell lung cancer. The normal lung sample lay at least 3 cm, and maximally far, from the tumour. V was shortened by 5 bases and J by 12 bases, with 25 bases between the two germline ends. The CDR3 runs 15 residues. Germline CDR1 and CDR2: MDHEN and SYDVKM. General study findings and limits: Overall clonality, unlike maximal tumour-associated clone frequency, did not predict TIL reactivity. About 80% of squamous and under 35% of adenocarcinoma cases had tumour-associated clones >0.5%.

Some clones are missing from TCRdb's copy, which holds only in-frame ones; the method was immunoSEQ multiplex PCR. The sample holds more than 4,000 clones; 55% to 75% are singletons and the top ten take 14% to 15%. The specimen was non-adjacent lung tissue. This receptor was identified in a human donor with non-small cell lung cancer. The J gene is TRBJ1-1, the V gene TRBV28, with D possibly TRBD1 on 6 matching bases. The CDR3 nucleotides are TGTGCCAGCAGTCCCATTCTCGGGGAGGGGGACCATCCTTTCTTT. It codes for CASSPILGEGDHPFF. Complete variable domain (other parts from reference TRBV28 and TRBJ1-1): DVKVTQSSRYLVKRTGEKVFLECVQDMDHENMFWYRQDPGLGLRLIYFSYDVKMKEKGDIPEGYSVSREKKERFSLILESASTNQTSMYLCASSPILGEGDHPFFGQGTRLTVV.